This T cell receptor (beta chain) was documented in a study of vaccination effects on CD4 cells after COVID-19. General observations from the study: Marked contraction was observed in infection-induced and vaccine-induced clones late after vaccination.

Following an approximately ten-day culture, CD4+ T cells were purified. Losses at the gene ends were 1 base for V and 4 bases for J; bases not matched to a gene: 11. The CDR3 covers 18 residues. Germline CDR1 reads LNHNV; CDR2 reads YYDKDF (reference sequence). Worth noting for this clone: Its antigen is not identified.

The protocol was immunoSEQ multiplex PCR, while the TCRdb copy is restricted to in-frame clones and leaves out a portion. The top ten hold about 12% of the sample, which has around 50,000 clones, 60% to 85% seen once. This sequence was found in a human donor who had a prior SARS-CoV-2 infection. Sequenced here: CD4+ T cells from PBMCs cultured without peptide, sampled before COVID-19 vaccination. V gene TRBV15 combines with J gene TRBJ2-3, with 10 bases matching TRBD1. CDR3 protein: CATSRALVGQGEADTQYF. The CDR3 DNA follows: TGTGCCACCAGCAGAGCTCTCGTCGGACAGGGGGAGGCAGATACGCAGTATTTT.